This T cell receptor beta chain is from a study of blood T cell repertoires in COVID-19. Study overall: Sites in the United States, Italy and Spain provided acute and convalescent COVID-19 samples. T cells, B-cell-depleted T cells, or PBMCs provided the cDNA or gDNA that served as material.

This clone was observed a single time. V was clipped by 7 bases and J by 0 bases; unmatched bases: 6. The CDR3 has 15 residues. CDR1 and CDR2 (germline): MNHEY, SVGAGI. Per the study methods: Amplifying reference gene primers gave estimates of nucleated cell counts. Profiled with immunoSEQ multiplex PCR; TCRdb holds only in-frame clones, not every one. Clone size and the V and J calls come from that table; the DNA yielded D and trimming. Of 120,000 or so clones listed, around 89% are singletons. The V gene is TRBV6-5, the J gene TRBJ1-2, with 9 bases matching TRBD1. The specimen sequenced was peripheral blood. The TCR sequence derives from a human donor in a cohort sampled during active COVID-19. The CDR3 here is CASKPGQGSNYGYTF. In DNA, the CDR3 is TGTGCCAGCAAACCGGGACAGGGTTCTAACTATGGCTACACCTTC.